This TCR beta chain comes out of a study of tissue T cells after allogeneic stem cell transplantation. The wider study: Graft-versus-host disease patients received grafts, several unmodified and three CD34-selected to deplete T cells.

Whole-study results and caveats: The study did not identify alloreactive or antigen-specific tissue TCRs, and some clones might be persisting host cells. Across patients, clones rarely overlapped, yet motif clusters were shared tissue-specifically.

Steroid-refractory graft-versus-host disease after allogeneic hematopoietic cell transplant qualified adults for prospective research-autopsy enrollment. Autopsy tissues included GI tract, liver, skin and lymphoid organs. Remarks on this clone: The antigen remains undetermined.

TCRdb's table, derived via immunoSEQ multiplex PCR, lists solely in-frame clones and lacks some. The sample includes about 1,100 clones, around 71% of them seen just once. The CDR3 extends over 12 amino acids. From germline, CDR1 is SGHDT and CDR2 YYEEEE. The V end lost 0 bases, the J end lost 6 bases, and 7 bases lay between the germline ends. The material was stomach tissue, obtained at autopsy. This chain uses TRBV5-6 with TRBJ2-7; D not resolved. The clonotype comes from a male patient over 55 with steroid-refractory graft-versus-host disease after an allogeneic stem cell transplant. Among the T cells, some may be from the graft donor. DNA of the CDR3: TGTGCCAGCAGCTTGGTGAGAAGCGAGCAGTACTTC. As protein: CASSLVRSEQYF.